Below are 10 T cell receptor beta chains sequenced from a single sample in a study of early T cells in non-severe SARS-CoV-2 infection. TCRdb passed the 5' RACE reads through MiXCR, listing each CDR3 protein once. The sample has more than 25,000 distinct CDR3 sequences; about 5% are singletons. This specimen was whole blood, taken at baseline. All receptors come from an adult who was a healthcare worker with PCR-confirmed SARS-CoV-2 infection or an uninfected control (not recorded which).

The V call is TRBV28, the J call TRBJ2-5, with D unclear. The CDR3 totals 15 residues. The ends were cut back, 2 bases at V and 4 bases at J, with 14 bases in the middle. Germline CDR1 MDHEN, CDR2 SYDVKM. The CDR3 DNA sequence: TGTGCCAGCAGTTTAACTGGAAAGACCGGAGAGACCCAGTACTTC. This encodes CASSLTGKTGETQYF.

At least ten counts were recorded for this clonotype. This chain uses TRBV7-2 with TRBJ1-1, with D possibly matching TRBD1 (5 bases). Germline-derived CDR1 and CDR2 are SGHTA and FQGNSA. CDR3 length equals 16 residues. Between the trimmed V and J ends, which lost 5 bases and 3 bases, there was a span of 19 bases. The DNA of the CDR3 is TGTGCCAGCAGCCTACTGGGGGGACTCCGAGACACTGAAGCTTTCTTT. Translation: CASSLLGGLRDTEAFF. The full variable domain, rest sourced from reference TRBV7-2 and TRBJ1-1, is GAGVSQSPSNKVTEKGKDVELRCDPISGHTALYWYRQSLGQGLEFLIYFQGNSAPDKSGLPSDRFSAERTGGSVSTLTIQRTQQEDSAVYLCASSLLGGLRDTEAFFGQGTRLTVV.

There are many counts of this clonotype. The chain joins TRBV28 to TRBJ1-6; 7 bases fit TRBD1. Trimming at V came to 6 bases and at J to 4 bases, leaving 3 bases not matched to a gene. CDR3 size: 14 residues. Germline V gene sequence: CDR1 MDHEN, CDR2 SYDVKM. The chain's CDR3 is CASRSGGYNSPLHF. CDR3 DNA: TGTGCCAGCAGATCAGGGGGATATAATTCACCCCTCCACTTT.

This clonotype was found many times. V is TRBV28 and J is TRBJ1-5, with TRBD1 matching over 10 bases. The germline V gene encodes CDR1 MDHEN and CDR2 SYDVKM. The V and J ends lost 7 bases and 7 bases, in that order; junction bases with no gene match: 16. The CDR3 loop spans 17 amino acids. DNA for the CDR3: TGTGCCAGCATCCTCGATCGACAGGGGGCAAGAGGGCAGCCCCAGCATTTT. Amino acids: CASILDRQGARGQPQHF. Drawing the rest from reference TRBV28 and TRBJ1-5, the complete variable domain is DVKVTQSSRYLVKRTGEKVFLECVQDMDHENMFWYRQDPGLGLRLIYFSYDVKMKEKGDIPEGYSVSREKKERFSLILESASTNQTSMYLCASILDRQGARGQPQHFGDGTRLSIL.

This clonotype showed up many times. The chain uses TRBV6-5 and TRBJ2-1; D may be TRBD1 or TRBD2 (5 bases each). The CDR3 is made up of 16 amino acids. The V and J ends lost 7 bases and 0 bases respectively, with 16 bases between them. Germline V CDR1 and CDR2: MNHEY, SVGAGI. The CDR3 loop is CASKRNGASSYNEQFF. As DNA, the CDR3 is TGTGCCAGCAAGAGAAACGGGGCCAGCTCCTACAATGAGCAGTTCTTC.

This chain links TRBV14 with TRBJ1-5, with D tentatively TRBD1 (6 bases). Deletions cut 3 bases from V and 6 bases from J, with 9 bases between. Germline values: CDR1 SGHDN, CDR2 FVKESK. CDR3 size: 13 residues. CDR3 in amino acids: CASSHTGLQPQHF. Written as DNA, the CDR3 is TGTGCCAGCAGCCATACAGGGCTTCAGCCCCAGCATTTT.

This clonotype was counted many times. V is TRBV10-3 and J is TRBJ2-7, with D maybe TRBD2 (6 bases). The V gene's germline CDR1 is ENHRY and CDR2 SYGVKD. The CDR3 sequence is 11 residues long. Trimming removed 10 bases at V and 3 bases at J, with 10 bases between. CDR3 sequence: CATQGGYEQYF. The CDR3 DNA reads TGTGCCACCCAGGGAGGCTACGAGCAGTACTTC.

This clonotype was detected only a few times. This rearrangement joins TRBV15 to TRBJ1-3, with D hard to call. The germline V gene encodes CDR1 LNHNV and CDR2 YYDKDF (reference sequence). The CDR3 spans 18 residues. V dropped 0 bases and J dropped 0 bases, with 15 bases sitting between them. The CDR3 DNA reads TGTGCCACCAGCAGAGATCTAGCACACAGAGCCTCTGGAAACACCATATATTTT. Translated: CATSRDLAHRASGNTIYF.

This clonotype came up many times. The chain combines TRBV20-1 with TRBJ2-1; 13 bases agree with TRBD2. Germline V gene data show CDR1 as DFQATT and CDR2 as SNEGSKA (reference sequence). This CDR3 contains 16 residues. Losses at the gene ends were 6 bases for V and 7 bases for J; bases not matched to a gene: 12. CDR3 in DNA: TGCAGTGCCCACAGGACTAGCGGGGGCCAAGGGAATGAGCAGTTCTTC. Encoded protein: CSAHRTSGGQGNEQFF.

The table lists this clonotype with many counts. The gene calls are TRBV4-3 and TRBJ2-7; tentative D call: TRBD1 (6 bases). CDR1 and CDR2 from the germline V gene are LGHNA and YSLEER. This CDR3 contains 17 residues. Trimming shortened V by 0 bases and J by 2 bases, and 17 bases separated the two germline ends. CDR3 in amino acids: CASSQEPRQVGPYEQYF. DNA for the CDR3: TGCGCCAGCAGCCAAGAACCCCGACAGGTCGGGCCCTACGAGCAGTACTTC.